The clone carrying this T cell receptor (beta chain) has only one observation. The antigen remains unidentified. Aged roughly 6 to 90, donors were systemically healthy Caucasians from Russia. This entry is derived from a study of blood T cells in healthy people across ages. Study-level results: Without sorted subsets, naive and antigen-experienced compartments could not be conclusively compared. Long-lived and aged donors differed, with more naive CD4+ cells and higher diversity in the long-lived.

A J-beta primer mix and a sample-barcoded 5' primer were used in a second PCR of about 7 to 12 cycles. Sequencing yielded, for each sample, at least 2.5 million paired-end reads carrying CDR3. TCRdb called the 5' RACE reads again in MiXCR, with one record for every CDR3 protein. This table holds approximately 1,000,000 distinct CDR3 sequences, less than 45% found once. This CDR3 has 13 residues. Losses at the gene ends were 4 bases for V and 11 bases for J; bases not matched to a gene: 9. This TCR came from a young man in good health. The chain is built from TRBV12-3 or TRBV12-4 and TRBJ2-5, with 8 bases lining up with TRBD1. The sample consisted of blood. The CDR3 sequence is CASSSTGDNEQYF. The CDR3 nucleotides are TGTGCCAGCAGTTCGACAGGGGACAATGAGCAGTACTTC.